The 19 T cell receptor beta chains given below trace back to one sample, sequenced in a study of blood T cell repertoires in COVID-19. This table comes from immunoSEQ multiplex PCR, and its TCRdb copy is limited to in-frame clones, with some not included. Among hundreds of thousands of clones, about nine tenths were seen once, and the ten largest hold roughly 6%. The specimen sequenced was peripheral blood. Receptor source: a woman younger than 45 with COVID-19, enrolled during active disease.

The chain has TRBV19 and TRBJ1-5, with D perhaps matching TRBD1 (6 bases). CDR1 and CDR2 from the germline V gene are LNHDA and SQIVND (reference sequence). The CDR3 has 16 amino acids. The germline V and J ends were trimmed by 5 bases and 0 bases, with 14 bases remaining between them. The CDR3 DNA reads as TGTGCCAGTAGTCTCGCCGGACAGTATAGCAATCAGCCCCAGCATTTT. This codes for CASSLAGQYSNQPQHF.

The CDR3: CASSPDRPKLFF. DNA of the CDR3: TGTGCCAGTAGTCCGGACAGGCCAAAACTGTTTTTT. This chain connects TRBV19 to TRBJ1-4, with 7 bases aligning to TRBD1. V lost 5 bases to trimming and J lost 10 bases; unmatched junction nucleotides: 4. This CDR3 region has 12 residues. From germline, CDR1 is LNHDA and CDR2 SQIVND (reference sequence). Variable domain in full (rest from reference TRBV19 and TRBJ1-4): DGGITQSPKYLFRKEGQNVTLSCEQNLNHDAMYWYRQDPGQGLRLIYYSQIVNDFQKGDIAEGYSVSREKKESFPLTVTSAQKNPTAFYLCASSPDRPKLFFGSGTQLSVL.

This chain links TRBV11-3 with TRBJ2-1, with TRBD2 as a possible D gene (5 bases). The V end lost 1 base, the J end lost 4 bases, and 8 bases lay between the germline ends. From germline, CDR1 is SGHNT and CDR2 YENEEA. The CDR3 totals 14 residues. This CDR3 is CASSLAGGYNEQFF. The CDR3 DNA is TGTGCCAGCAGCTTAGCGGGCGGGTACAATGAGCAGTTCTTC.

This chain connects TRBV5-1 to TRBJ2-1; D is unresolved. The V gene lost 0 bases and the J gene lost 6 bases, with 7 bases spanning the gap. The CDR3 has 13 amino acids. From germline, CDR1 is SGHRS and CDR2 YFSETQ. The CDR3 here is CASSLVYINEQFF. CDR3 nucleotide sequence: TGCGCCAGCAGCTTGGTGTACATCAATGAGCAGTTCTTC.

The chain employs TRBV5-1 and TRBJ2-5; the match to TRBD2 covers 8 bases. This CDR3 is 14 amino acids long. CDR1 and CDR2 from the germline V gene are SGHRS and YFSETQ. J gave up 5 bases and V 4 bases, and 7 bases lay outside the gene matches. The CDR3 bases are TGCGCCAGCAGCCTGCGGACTAGCTGGGAGACCCAGTACTTC. It codes for CASSLRTSWETQYF. Full variable domain (rest looked up from reference TRBV5-1 and TRBJ2-5): KAGVTQTPRYLIKTRGQQVTLSCSPISGHRSVSWYQQTPGQGLQFLFEYFSETQRNKGNFPGRFSGRQFSNSRSEMNVSTLELGDSALYLCASSLRTSWETQYFGPGTRLLVL.

The rearrangement uses TRBV28 and TRBJ2-5; D call uncertain. Trimming stripped 5 bases from V and 5 bases from J, with 3 bases between. This CDR3 has 10 residues. Germline lookup yields CDR1 MDHEN and CDR2 SYDVKM. The CDR3 DNA follows: TGTGCCAGCAGTGGCGAGACCCAGTACTTC. As protein: CASSGETQYF.

This chain links TRBV12-3 or TRBV12-4 with TRBJ1-1, with 8 bases identical to TRBD1. The CDR3 length is 13 residues. Germline trimming cut 7 bases from V and 6 bases from J; bases unmatched to any gene: 7. The CDR3 DNA reads TGTGCCAGCACCTTACAGGGGGGAGCTGAAGCTTTCTTT. Amino acids: CASTLQGGAEAFF.

The rearrangement uses TRBV14 and TRBJ2-2; TRBD1 is a possible D gene (6 bases). The V and J ends lost 4 bases and 5 bases respectively, with 17 bases between them. Per germline, CDR1 SGHDN and CDR2 FVKESK. This CDR3 is 16 amino acids long. CDR3 sequence: CASSRADRIGTGELFF. As DNA, the CDR3 is TGTGCCAGCAGCCGAGCGGACAGAATCGGGACCGGGGAGCTGTTTTTT.

This sequence joins TRBV5-5 and TRBJ1-1; D is perhaps TRBD1 (5 bases). The CDR3 loop spans 17 amino acids. CDR1 and CDR2 (germline): SGHKS, YYEKEE (reference sequence). V was trimmed by 4 bases and J by 3 bases, leaving 22 bases between them. CDR3 region: CASSLGGPGRLDTEAFF. DNA for the CDR3: TGTGCCAGCAGCCTCGGGGGTCCCGGACGGTTGGACACTGAAGCTTTCTTT.

The chain uses TRBV7-2 and TRBJ2-2; maybe TRBD2 (6 bases). CDR3 size: 16 residues. Per the germline V gene, CDR1 is SGHTA and CDR2 is FQGNSA. Trimming took off 3 bases at V and 6 bases at J, with 17 bases between the two ends. In nucleotides, the CDR3 is TGTGCCAGCAGCTTTCCCACTAGCACCACAGCCGGGGAGCTGTTTTTT. It encodes CASSFPTSTTAGELFF. Variable domain in full (rest from reference TRBV7-2 and TRBJ2-2): GAGVSQSPSNKVTEKGKDVELRCDPISGHTALYWYRQSLGQGLEFLIYFQGNSAPDKSGLPSDRFSAERTGGSVSTLTIQRTQQEDSAVYLCASSFPTSTTAGELFFGEGSRLTVL.

This clone was observed a few times. The gene calls are TRBV6-5 and TRBJ1-3, with D perhaps TRBD1 (5 bases). Germline V lookup: CDR1 MNHEY, CDR2 SVGAGI. Trimming shortened V by 0 bases and J by 2 bases, and 8 bases separated the two germline ends. CDR3 length: 15 residues. The CDR3 spells CASSYSAGAGNTIYF. CDR3 sequence (DNA): TGTGCCAGCAGTTACTCGGCGGGGGCTGGAAACACCATATATTTT.

The chain is built from TRBV4-2 and TRBJ2-3; 7 nucleotides match TRBD1. Germline V gene sequence: CDR1 LGHNA, CDR2 YNFKEQ. The CDR3 runs 17 residues. Trimming cost V 0 bases and J 3 bases; bases outside gene matches: 9. The CDR3 sequence is CASSQDPNNRGTDTQYF. CDR3 sequence (DNA): TGTGCCAGCAGCCAAGATCCGAACAACAGGGGTACAGATACGCAGTATTTT.

The chain combines TRBV5-1 with TRBJ2-1, with 9 bases identical to TRBD1. Germline CDR1 is SGHRS and CDR2 is YFSETQ. V gave up 4 bases and J gave up 9 bases; unmatched junction bases: 29. The CDR3 sequence is 21 residues long. CDR3 sequence reads: CASSKRPLQGANPTEGGEQFF. The CDR3 DNA reads as TGCGCCAGCAGCAAAAGGCCCCTACAGGGGGCCAACCCCACTGAGGGGGGTGAGCAGTTCTTC.

The gene calls are TRBV6-2 or TRBV6-3 and TRBJ1-5; 7 bases agree with TRBD1. V dropped 2 bases and J dropped 7; count of bases not matched to a gene: 5. Germline assignment: CDR1 MNHEY and CDR2 SVGEGT. This CDR3 has 14 amino acids. The CDR3 reads CASSYRDRWQPQHF. The CDR3 coding sequence is TGTGCCAGCAGTTACAGGGACAGATGGCAGCCCCAGCATTTT.

This chain uses TRBV21-1 with TRBJ2-7; the listed D gene, TRBD2, was not tested against the DNA. TRBV21-1 is a known pseudogene. CDR3 length equals 11 residues. CDR3 sequence (DNA): TGTGCCAGCAGCCCCTACTTCGGGCAGTACGTC. It translates to CASSPYFGQYV.

The chain couples TRBV10-3 to TRBJ1-4, with TRBD1 matching over 9 bases. CDR1 is ENHRY, CDR2 SYGVKD, per germline. The junction had 11 bases not matched to a gene; V was cut back by 0 bases and J by 3 bases. This CDR3 spans 19 amino acids. CDR3 residues: CAISESIVGQGIANEKLFF. The CDR3 DNA reads TGTGCCATCAGTGAGTCGATCGTTGGACAGGGGATAGCTAATGAAAAACTGTTTTTT.

J is TRBJ2-1 and V is TRBV6-5; 8 bases are shared with TRBD2. The J segment lost 4 bases and the V segment lost 5 bases, leaving 4 bases of the junction unmatched. CDR1 is MNHEY and CDR2 is SVGAGI in the germline V gene. The CDR3 is made up of 14 amino acids. CDR3 nucleotides: TGTGCCAGCAGTCAACTAGCGGCATACAATGAGCAGTTCTTC. This sequence encodes CASSQLAAYNEQFF.

This chain uses TRBV25-1 with TRBJ1-2; TRBD1 aligns across 8 bases. The CDR3 has 14 amino acids. Germline V CDR1 and CDR2: MGHDK, SYGVNS. V was clipped by 3 bases and J by 4 bases; unmatched bases: 4. The CDR3 coding sequence is TGTGCCAGCAGTGAGGACAGGGATGGCTATGGCTACACCTTC. It encodes CASSEDRDGYGYTF.

This clone turned up a few times. The gene calls are TRBV18 and TRBJ2-5, with D possibly being TRBD2 (6 bases). The CDR3 has 13 amino acids. Trimming took 6 bases from V and 3 from J, leaving 11 bases between them. In germline, CDR1 is KGHSH, CDR2 LQKENI. This chain's CDR3 is CASSPGEEETQYF. The DNA for the CDR3 is TGTGCCAGCTCCCCGGGAGAGGAAGAGACCCAGTACTTC.